This TCR beta chain emerged from a study of cytomegalovirus exposure and HLA in healthy donors. Findings and limits, study-wide: HLA-A and HLA-B allele assignments for most subjects were reportedly predicted accurately using TCR beta sequences. Analysis was carried out at a later point, and it linked a missense DCLRE1C variant to TCR beta V- and J-gene trimming.

The study ran its PCR with 60 Vbeta and 13 Jbeta primers. The repertoire was sequenced with immunoSEQ multiplex PCR; TCRdb's copy has only in-frame clones and lacks some. The top ten clones hold 1.5% to 2% of a sample with under 150,000 clones, about 85% of them seen once. The CDR3 contains 14 residues. The junction had 8 bases not matched to a gene; V was cut back by 4 bases and J by 5 bases. Germline V lookup: CDR1 SGHAT, CDR2 FQNNGV. As regards this clone: Antigen: not known.

The material sequenced was PBMCs. The V gene is TRBV11-2, the J gene TRBJ2-7, with 7 bases matching TRBD1. The receptor was isolated from a boy aged 5-17 years in good health and CMV-seronegative. The CDR3 loop is CASSSLSDRDEQYF. CDR3 coding DNA: TGTGCCAGCAGCTCCCTATCCGACAGGGACGAGCAGTACTTC.